This T cell receptor (beta chain) is drawn from a study of CD8+ T cells in alopecia areata. Study as a whole: Administration of oral tofacitinib to treated patients was at 5 to 10 mg twice daily.

The CDR3 consists of 13 residues. The ends were cut back, 6 bases at V and 0 bases at J, with 8 bases in the middle. The germline V gene has CDR1 LGHNA and CDR2 YSLEER. Lesional scalp tissue (obtained by punch biopsy) and peripheral blood were collected from alopecia areata patients. Cell sorting was applied to PBMCs, and CD4+ and CD8+ T cells were collected. As the sequencing template, cDNA was produced by extracting RNA and reverse transcribing it. The data were produced by immunoSEQ multiplex PCR, yet TCRdb's version contains in-frame clones alone and is incomplete. Among roughly 200,000 clones listed, 63% were seen once.

Sample: CD4+ T cells sorted from blood, taken at week 0. The V and J genes are TRBV4-3 and TRBJ1-2; maybe TRBD1 (6 bases). The clonotype originates from a human donor with alopecia areata. The CDR3 sequence is CASRAGANYGYTF. CDR3 DNA sequence: TGCGCCAGCAGGGCAGGGGCTAACTATGGCTACACCTTC.